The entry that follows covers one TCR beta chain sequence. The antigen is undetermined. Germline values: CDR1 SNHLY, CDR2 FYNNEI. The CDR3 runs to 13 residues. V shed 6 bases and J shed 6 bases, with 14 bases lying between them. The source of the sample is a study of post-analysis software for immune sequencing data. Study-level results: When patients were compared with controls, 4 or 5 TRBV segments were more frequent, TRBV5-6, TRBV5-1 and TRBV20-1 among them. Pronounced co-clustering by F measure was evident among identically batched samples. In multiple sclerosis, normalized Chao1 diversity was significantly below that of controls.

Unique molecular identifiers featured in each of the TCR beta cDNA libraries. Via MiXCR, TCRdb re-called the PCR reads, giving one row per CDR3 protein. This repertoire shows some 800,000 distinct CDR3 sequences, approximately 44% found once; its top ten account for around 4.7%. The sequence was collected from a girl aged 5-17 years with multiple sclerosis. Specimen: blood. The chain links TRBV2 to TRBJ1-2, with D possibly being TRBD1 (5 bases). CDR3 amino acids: CASRGRDGDGYTF. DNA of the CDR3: TGTGCCAGCAGGGGCCGGGACGGGGATGGCTACACCTTC.